The 20 T cell receptor beta chains below come from one sample, sequenced in a study of blood T cells in healthy people across ages. A second roughly 6 to 12 cycle PCR used barcoded and J-beta primers. A single record per CDR3 protein comes from TCRdb applying MiXCR to the 5' RACE reads. Of 850,000 to 1,300,000 distinct CDR3 sequences in the sample, under 55% were seen once. Sequencing was carried out using blood. The receptor set was obtained from a woman aged 55-69 years in good health.

J is TRBJ1-5 and V is TRBV10-3, with 12 bases identical to TRBD1. The CDR3 runs 15 residues. The germline CDR1 and CDR2 sequences are ENHRY and SYGVKD. V shed 4 bases and J 6 bases; nucleotides not matched to a gene: 4. The CDR3 here is CAISGGQGASQPQHF. Here the CDR3 DNA reads TGTGCCATCAGTGGGGGACAGGGGGCTTCTCAGCCCCAGCATTTT.

The chain joins TRBV27 to TRBJ2-5; D is perhaps TRBD1 or TRBD2 (5 bases each). There are 15 residues in the CDR3. Germline V lookup: CDR1 MNHEY, CDR2 SMNVEV (reference sequence). Trimming left V 5 bases short and J 13 bases short, with 26 bases between. The CDR3 nucleotides are TGTGCCAGCAGTGCCTACAGATGGGGACCCTACGAGCGGTACTTC. Amino acids: CASSAYRWGPYERYF.

As for this clonotype: Its ends do not fully match the called genes, so a read error is possible. V gene TRBV5-5 combines with J gene TRBJ2-3; possibly TRBD2 for D (5 bases). Germline values: CDR1 SGHKS, CDR2 YYEKEE (reference sequence). The CDR3 loop spans 11 amino acids. The CDR3 DNA reads as TGTGCCGGCAGCCAAAACGTCGGGGAGTATTTT. Translation gives CAGSQNVGEYF.

The chain recombines TRBV5-6 with TRBJ2-3; D might be TRBD2 (6 bases). The CDR3 loop spans 14 amino acids. Germline V lookup: CDR1 SGHDT, CDR2 YYEEEE. V was shortened by 6 bases and J by 1 base, with 12 bases between the two germline ends. CDR3 loop: CASKPGVGTDTQYF. As DNA, the CDR3 is TGTGCCAGCAAACCGGGAGTTGGCACAGATACGCAGTATTTT.

This clonotype was recorded at least ten times. CDR3 DNA sequence: TGTGCCAGCAGCCAAGACAGTGAGACCCAGTACTTC. This codes for CASSQDSETQYF. The rearrangement links TRBV4-2 to TRBJ2-5; D uncertain. CDR1 is LGHNA and CDR2 is YNFKEQ in the germline V gene. Trimming cost V 0 bases and J 5 bases, with 4 bases left between them. This CDR3 has 12 amino acids.

This clonotype was seen only a few times. The CDR3 DNA reads TGCGCCAGCAGCCAAAGGGAAACAGGGGTAGGGAACCAAGAGACCCAGTACTTC. The encoded protein is CASSQRETGVGNQETQYF. The chain uses TRBV4-1 and TRBJ2-5; 7 positions match TRBD1. CDR3 length equals 18 residues. The trim removed 2 bases at V and 0 bases at J, leaving 12 bases unmatched. In germline, CDR1 is MGHRA, CDR2 YSYEKL.

V and J are TRBV10-3 and TRBJ2-1; TRBD1 is a possible D gene (6 bases). V was trimmed by 2 bases and J by 12 bases, leaving 8 bases between them. The length of the CDR3 is 11 residues. Germline values: CDR1 ENHRY, CDR2 SYGVKD. The chain's CDR3 is CAISEGGGQFF. The CDR3 coding sequence is TGTGCCATCAGTGAGGGGGGCGGGCAGTTCTTC.

The rearrangement uses TRBV27 and TRBJ2-5, with D tentatively TRBD2 (6 bases). Germline-derived CDR1 and CDR2 are MNHEY and SMNVEV (reference sequence). V gave up 1 base and J gave up 5 bases, with 14 bases separating them. The CDR3 sequence is 15 residues long. CDR3 residues: CASSLWEAGRETQYF. The CDR3 DNA is TGTGCCAGCAGTTTATGGGAGGCAGGGAGGGAGACCCAGTACTTC.

This clonotype turned up a few times. One end of the junction does not line up with germline, which may come from a read error. The V gene is TRBV15, the J gene TRBJ2-5; D could derive from TRBD1 or TRBD2 (6 bases each). The CDR3 is 14 amino acids. Germline CDR1 reads LNHNV; CDR2 reads YYDKDF (reference sequence). CDR3 DNA: TGTGCCACCAGCCCGGGACGGGGGCAAGGGACCCAGTACTTC. Amino acid sequence: CATSPGRGQGTQYF.

Comments on this clonotype: One junction end disagrees with the germline gene, perhaps due to a read error. V usage is TRBV5-1 and J usage is TRBJ2-1, with D possibly being TRBD1 (5 bases). The CDR3 runs to 15 residues. The germline V gene encodes CDR1 SGHRS and CDR2 YFSETQ. The CDR3 protein is CASSLGWTPYNEQFF. In DNA form, the CDR3 reads TGCGCCAGTAGCTTGGGGTGGACACCGTACAATGAGCAGTTCTTC.

The chain combines TRBV19 with TRBJ1-5, with D possibly TRBD1 on 5 matching bases. V was cut by 3 bases and J by 4 bases, with 7 bases left in between. The CDR3 covers 13 residues. CDR1 and CDR2 (germline): LNHDA, SQIVND (reference sequence). The CDR3 nucleotides are TGTGCCAGTAGTATGGACATAAATCAGCCCCAGCATTTT. Translated: CASSMDINQPQHF.

The genes are TRBV14 and TRBJ1-1; 10 bases align to TRBD1. Trimming at V came to 4 bases and at J to 5 bases, leaving 4 bases not matched to a gene. This CDR3 is 14 amino acids long. Germline V CDR1 and CDR2: SGHDN, FVKESK. The chain's CDR3 is CASSRTGGTTEAFF. The CDR3 bases are TGTGCCAGCAGCCGGACAGGGGGGACGACTGAAGCTTTCTTT.

The chain carries TRBV29-1 and TRBJ2-6, with D tentatively TRBD2 (5 bases). The V gene's germline CDR1 is SQVTM and CDR2 ANQGSEA. V lost 7 bases, J lost 11 bases, and 18 bases lay in between. The CDR3 runs to 13 residues. The CDR3 bases are TGCAGCGCAGCCTTGTGGGCCGGGGACGTCCTGACTTTC. It encodes CSAALWAGDVLTF. The whole variable domain, filled in from reference TRBV29-1 and TRBJ2-6, reads SAVISQKPSRDICQRGTSLTIQCQVDSQVTMMFWYRQQPGQSLTLIATANQGSEATYESGFVIDKFPISRPNLTFSTLTVSNMSPEDSSIYLCSAALWAGDVLTFGAGSRLTVL.

This clonotype was detected a few times. V is TRBV6-6 and J is TRBJ1-5; D is ambiguous. There are 13 residues in the CDR3. Germline V gene data show CDR1 as MNHNY and CDR2 as SVGAGI (reference sequence). V was shortened by 6 bases and J by 0 bases, with 6 bases between the two germline ends. CDR3 residues: CASRQYSNQPQHF. The DNA of the CDR3 is TGTGCCAGCAGACAGTATAGCAATCAGCCCCAGCATTTT.

The chain employs TRBV6-2 or TRBV6-3 and TRBJ2-3; the D gene could be TRBD1 or TRBD2 (5 bases each). CDR1 and CDR2 (germline): MNHEY, SVGEGT. There are 12 residues in the CDR3. V was clipped by 7 bases and J by 8 bases, with 13 bases between them. The CDR3 spells CASNLYGTTQYF. CDR3 sequence (DNA): TGTGCCAGCAATCTATACGGGACTACGCAGTATTTT.

The rearrangement joins TRBV29-1 to TRBJ2-7; D gene uncertain. V lost 6 bases to trimming and J lost 4 bases, with 10 bases between them. The CDR3 runs 11 residues. Germline V CDR1 and CDR2: SQVTM, ANQGSEA. Here the CDR3 reads CSVAIGYEQYF. For the CDR3, the DNA is TGCAGCGTCGCGATTGGGTACGAGCAGTACTTC.

This chain uses TRBV9 with TRBJ2-5; TRBD2 matches at 12 bases. The J call may not be correct, given that the DNA end is closer to TRBJ2-7. The CDR3 has 18 residues. The germline CDR1 and CDR2 sequences are SGDLS and YYNGEE. The CDR3 here is CASSVGLAGGQTIYEQYF. The CDR3 DNA is TGTGCCAGCAGCGTAGGTCTAGCGGGAGGGCAGACGATCTACGAGCAGTACTTC.

J is TRBJ2-1 and V is TRBV14; D may be TRBD1 or TRBD2 (5 bases each). V lost 0 bases and J 9 bases, leaving 6 bases between the germline ends. This CDR3 region has 12 residues. Germline lookup yields CDR1 SGHDN and CDR2 FVKESK. Here the CDR3 reads CASSQEGVEQFF. CDR3 nucleotides: TGTGCCAGCAGCCAAGAGGGGGTTGAGCAGTTCTTC. Looking up the rest from reference TRBV14 and TRBJ2-1 gives the full variable domain: EAGVTQFPSHSVIEKGQTVTLRCDPISGHDNLYWYRRVMGKEIKFLLHFVKESKQDESGMPNNRFLAERTGGTYSTLKVQPAELEDSGVYFCASSQEGVEQFFGPGTRLTVL.

The chain employs TRBV20-1 and TRBJ2-3; D remains unclear. The CDR3 extends over 15 amino acids. From germline, CDR1 is DFQATT and CDR2 SNEGSKA (reference sequence). The V end was cut by 1 base, the J end by 0 bases, with 11 bases between. CDR3 protein: CSARAPAASTDTQYF. DNA for the CDR3: TGCAGTGCTAGAGCCCCGGCGGCTAGCACAGATACGCAGTATTTT.

This chain links TRBV6-6 with TRBJ2-5, with 9 bases that match TRBD1. The germline gives CDR1 MNHNY, CDR2 SVGAGI (reference sequence). J lost 3 bases, V lost 2 bases, and 1 base had no gene match. CDR3 length: 14 amino acids. The DNA of the CDR3 is TGTGCCAGCAGTTACAGGACAGGGGAAGAGACCCAGTACTTC. Residues: CASSYRTGEETQYF.